The 20 T cell receptor beta chains below all came from one sample that was sequenced in a study of cytomegalovirus exposure and HLA in healthy donors. PCR was performed using 60 Vbeta and 13 Jbeta primers. Profiling relied on immunoSEQ multiplex PCR, and the TCRdb table lists in-frame clones only, not all of them. Of 140,000 or so clones in the sample, around 80% were seen once. Source material: PBMCs. The receptors here all came from a boy younger than 10 in good health and CMV-seronegative.

The chain is built from TRBV27 and TRBJ2-3; D is perhaps TRBD1 (5 bases). CDR3 length: 15 residues. CDR1 and CDR2 (germline): MNHEY, SMNVEV (reference sequence). Trimming cost V 2 bases and J 2 bases, with 11 bases left between them. The CDR3 DNA follows: TGTGCCAGCAGTTTAGTCAGGGTTCACACAGATACGCAGTATTTT. Amino acid sequence: CASSLVRVHTDTQYF.

The chain uses TRBV27 and TRBJ2-5; D may be TRBD2 (5 bases). CDR1 and CDR2 from the germline V gene are MNHEY and SMNVEV (reference sequence). The CDR3 is 13 residues long. V dropped 6 bases and J dropped 2 bases, with 10 bases sitting between them. The DNA of the CDR3 is TGTGCCAGCAGCCTCCGGGATCAAGAGACCCAGTACTTC. Translation: CASSLRDQETQYF.

Only one count was recorded for this clone. J is TRBJ2-1 and V is TRBV29-1, with D maybe TRBD1 (6 bases). The V and J ends lost 0 bases and 4 bases respectively, with 13 bases between them. Germline assignment: CDR1 SQVTM and CDR2 ANQGSEA. This CDR3 contains 15 residues. The CDR3 loop is CSVEDLEGGYNEQFF. Here the CDR3 DNA reads TGCAGCGTTGAAGATCTAGAAGGGGGATACAATGAGCAGTTCTTC.

The chain employs TRBV7-9 and TRBJ1-2, with 11 bases aligning to TRBD1. The CDR3 has 15 amino acids. Germline-derived CDR1 and CDR2 are SEHNR and FQNEAQ (reference sequence). The CDR3 DNA follows: TGTTCCGCCAATATAATGGGACAGGGGGAATATGGCTACACCTTC. Translated, it gives CSANIMGQGEYGYTF.

The rearrangement uses TRBV7-9 and TRBJ2-2; possibly TRBD1 for D (6 bases). Trimming cost V 3 bases and J 1 base, with 9 bases left between them. Per germline, CDR1 SEHNR and CDR2 FQNEAQ (reference sequence). The CDR3 has 15 residues. The CDR3 spells CASSFDRRNTGELFF. In nucleotides, the CDR3 is TGTGCCAGCAGCTTTGACAGGCGGAACACCGGGGAGCTGTTTTTT.

The count of this clone is one. The J gene is TRBJ1-2, the V gene TRBV7-8, with a tentative D call TRBD1 (5 bases). Trimming left V 5 bases short and J 2 bases short, with 9 bases between. Germline CDR1 SGHVS, CDR2 FQNEAQ. The CDR3 loop spans 13 amino acids. CDR3 amino acids: CASSRGLNYGYTF. The CDR3 region has the DNA TGTGCCAGCAGCAGGGGACTGAACTATGGCTACACCTTC. The full variable domain, completed using reference TRBV7-8 and TRBJ1-2, is GAGVSQSPRYKVAKRGQDVALRCDPISGHVSLFWYQQALGQGPEFLTYFQNEAQLDKSGLPSDRFFAERPEGSVSTLKIQRTQQEDSAVYLCASSRGLNYGYTFGSGTRLTVV.

The genes are TRBV4-3 and TRBJ1-1, with D hard to call. The CDR3 sequence is 18 residues long. V lost 0 bases, J lost 8 bases, and 25 bases lay in between. Germline CDR1 reads LGHNA; CDR2 reads YSLEER. CDR3 nucleotide sequence: TGCGCCAGCAGCCAAGATCTTCGGCCGCGGGGATTTGACGGAGAAGCTTTCTTT. Protein: CASSQDLRPRGFDGEAFF.

V gene TRBV5-1 combines with J gene TRBJ1-1, with D possibly matching TRBD1 (6 bases). Looked up from germline, CDR1 is SGHRS and CDR2 is YFSETQ. The CDR3 sequence is 15 residues long. V was trimmed by 4 bases and J by 1 base, leaving 14 bases between them. DNA of the CDR3: TGCGCCAGCAGCGACTCAGGGGTGTCGAACACTGAAGCTTTCTTT. Amino acids: CASSDSGVSNTEAFF.

This sequence joins TRBV7-2 and TRBJ2-2; D not resolved. The CDR3 is made up of 14 amino acids. Germline V gene lookup returns CDR1 SGHTA and CDR2 FQGNSA. V was shortened by 3 bases and J by 7 bases, with 12 bases between the two germline ends. The CDR3 DNA is TGTGCCAGCAGCTTCTTGGTTCTAGGCGGGGAGCTGTTTTTT. Translated: CASSFLVLGGELFF.

The genes are TRBV2 and TRBJ2-7; D is perhaps TRBD2 (6 bases). CDR3 length: 13 amino acids. Germline V CDR1 and CDR2: SNHLY, FYNNEI. Trimming took off 8 bases at V and 2 bases at J, with 13 bases between the two ends. The DNA of the CDR3 is TGTGCCAGCCGGAGGGGCCTTCCCTACGAGCAGTACTTC. It encodes CASRRGLPYEQYF.

The chain couples TRBV30 to TRBJ2-7, with D unclear. Germline V CDR1 and CDR2: GTSNPN, SVGIG (reference sequence). Trimming removed 0 bases at V and 6 bases at J, with 12 bases between. This CDR3 contains 13 residues. CDR3 amino acids: CAWSVDGPAEQYF. The CDR3, as DNA: TGTGCCTGGAGTGTAGATGGGCCCGCCGAGCAGTACTTC. Variable domain in full (rest from reference TRBV30 and TRBJ2-7): SQTIHQWPATLVQPVGSPLSLECTVEGTSNPNLYWYRQAAGRGLQLLFYSVGIGQISSEVPQNLSASRPQDRQFILSSKKLLLSDSGFYLCAWSVDGPAEQYFGPGTRLTVT.

The chain uses TRBV4-1 and TRBJ1-4; D is ambiguous. Germline CDR1 reads MGHRA; CDR2 reads YSYEKL. The CDR3 has 15 residues. Trimming stripped 2 bases from V and 4 bases from J, with 11 bases between. The CDR3 spells CASSQPPLLNEKLFF. The CDR3 nucleotides are TGCGCCAGCAGCCAACCCCCGTTACTTAATGAAAAACTGTTTTTT.

V gene TRBV4-1 combines with J gene TRBJ1-3; D gene ambiguous. The CDR3 runs 16 residues. Germline V gives CDR1 MGHRA, CDR2 YSYEKL. The ends were cut back, 2 bases at V and 8 bases at J, with 19 bases in the middle. The CDR3 loop reads CASSQTVVGWKDTIYF. The CDR3 DNA follows: TGCGCCAGCAGCCAAACAGTAGTCGGCTGGAAGGACACCATATATTTT.

The chain has TRBV10-3 and TRBJ2-2, with D possibly being TRBD2 (5 bases). The germline V gene encodes CDR1 ENHRY and CDR2 SYGVKD. The V gene lost 5 bases and the J gene lost 1 base, with 17 bases spanning the gap. This CDR3 spans 17 amino acids. The CDR3 nucleotides read TGTGCCATCAGTACCGTCCTAGCCACCGGGAACACCGGGGAGCTGTTTTTT. The encoded protein is CAISTVLATGNTGELFF.

This clone showed up just once. A far larger clone is only one base removed, so a read error is likely. Other nucleotide sequences in the sample specify the same CDR3. The genes are TRBV4-2 and TRBJ2-5; 7 nucleotides line up with TRBD1. The CDR3 totals 16 residues. CDR1 is LGHNA, CDR2 YNFKEQ, per germline. Here the CDR3 reads CASSQTGTRGQETQYF. The CDR3 nucleotides are TGTGCAAGCAGCCAAACTGGGACCAGGGGGCAAGAGACCCAGTACTTC.

The V and J genes are TRBV4-2 and TRBJ2-2; D might be TRBD2 (5 bases). The CDR3 runs 15 residues. Trimming stripped 1 base from V and 0 bases from J, with 6 bases between. In germline, CDR1 is LGHNA, CDR2 YNFKEQ. The CDR3 nucleotides read TGTGCCAGCAGCCAAGGAGCGGCGAACACCGGGGAGCTGTTTTTT. This encodes CASSQGAANTGELFF.

V usage is TRBV2 and J usage is TRBJ1-4; 9 bases agree with TRBD1. CDR3 length: 15 residues. The germline gives CDR1 SNHLY, CDR2 FYNNEI. V lost 6 bases, J lost 4 bases, and 6 bases stayed unmatched. This CDR3 reads CASRHPGQGNEKLFF. The DNA of the CDR3 is TGTGCCAGCAGACACCCGGGACAGGGTAATGAAAAACTGTTTTTT. Variable domain in full (rest from reference TRBV2 and TRBJ1-4): EPEVTQTPSHQVTQMGQEVILRCVPISNHLYFYWYRQILGQKVEFLVSFYNNEISEKSEIFDDQFSVERPDGSNFTLKIRSTKLEDSAMYFCASRHPGQGNEKLFFGSGTQLSVL.

This clone has a handful of counts. The chain links TRBV19 to TRBJ1-6, with 9 bases matching TRBD1. The junction had 13 bases not matched to a gene; V was cut back by 6 bases and J by 10 bases. The CDR3 length is 16 residues. Per germline, CDR1 LNHDA and CDR2 SQIVND (reference sequence). The CDR3 loop reads CASSSRDRVFRSPLHF. For the CDR3, the DNA is TGTGCCAGTAGCAGCCGGGACAGGGTATTTCGATCACCCCTCCACTTT.

A single count supports this clone. The CDR3 DNA sequence: TGTGCCTGGAGTGTAGCGGCAGGGACTTGGGTAGCCCAGTACTTC. Translating it yields CAWSVAAGTWVAQYF. This chain connects TRBV30 to TRBJ2-5; D perhaps matches TRBD2 (6 bases). The V end lost 0 bases, the J end lost 9 bases, and 20 bases lay between the germline ends. CDR1 GTSNPN and CDR2 SVGIG come from the germline V gene (reference sequence). The CDR3 is made up of 15 amino acids.

A few counts support this clone. CDR3 sequence (DNA): TGCGCCAGCAGCTTGGGCGGTGGGGACACTTTGAACACTGAAGCTTTCTTT. Translating gives CASSLGGGDTLNTEAFF. This chain uses TRBV5-1 with TRBJ1-1, with D possibly matching TRBD1 (6 bases). Per germline, CDR1 SGHRS and CDR2 YFSETQ. This CDR3 has 17 amino acids. The germline V and J ends were trimmed by 0 bases and 0 bases, with 15 bases remaining between them.